This passage covers 12 T cell receptor beta chains from one sample sequenced in a study of control samples from healthy donors and cancer patients. Measured with immunoSEQ multiplex PCR; TCRdb has only the in-frame clones, and not every one. The sample has 90,000 or so clones, 88% seen once. Sequences were obtained from blood. These receptor sequences come from a woman in her 70s in good health.

V usage is TRBV20-1 and J usage is TRBJ1-5, with D possibly matching TRBD1 (5 bases). V was clipped by 3 bases and J by 6 bases, with 18 bases between them. The CDR3 sequence is 15 residues long. Germline V gene sequence: CDR1 DFQATT, CDR2 SNEGSKA (reference sequence). CDR3 loop: CSASFRGVRGQPQHF. CDR3 DNA sequence: TGCAGTGCTAGTTTCCGGGGCGTCCGTGGTCAGCCCCAGCATTTT.

In its sample, this clone was seen once. The chain recombines TRBV13 with TRBJ1-1, with D uncertain. With 2 bases removed from V and 1 base from J, the gap between germline ends came to 14 bases. CDR1 and CDR2 (germline): PRHDT, FYEKMQ (reference sequence). CDR3 length: 16 amino acids. The DNA of the CDR3 is TGTGCCAGCAGCTTATCCCTTCAGGTGGGGAACACTGAAGCTTTCTTT. Translated, it gives CASSLSLQVGNTEAFF.

V usage is TRBV6-5 and J usage is TRBJ1-1, with 7 nucleotides matching TRBD1. Germline V gene data show CDR1 as MNHEY and CDR2 as SVGAGI. The CDR3 consists of 14 residues. V trimming: 8 bases; J trimming: 6 bases; junction bases outside the gene matches: 12. The CDR3 coding sequence is TGTGCCAGCGGGAGGGACGACAGGGCCTCTGAAGCTTTCTTT. Amino acids: CASGRDDRASEAFF.

This clone was found once. The J gene is TRBJ1-1, the V gene TRBV3-1 (or the pseudogene TRBV3-2), with D tentatively TRBD1 (6 bases). From germline, CDR1 is LGHDT and CDR2 YNNKEL (reference sequence). This CDR3 comprises 15 residues. V dropped 5 bases and J dropped 0 bases, with 13 bases sitting between them. The CDR3 protein is CASSSDRTLNTEAFF. CDR3 coding DNA: TGTGCCAGCAGCTCAGACAGGACCTTGAACACTGAAGCTTTCTTT.

The chain joins TRBV5-6 to TRBJ1-4; D is perhaps TRBD1 (6 bases). Germline CDR1 SGHDT, CDR2 YYEEEE. The CDR3 consists of 15 residues. V was clipped by 4 bases and J by 6 bases, with 16 bases between them. CDR3 bases: TGTGCCAGCAGCACCCCCGGGACAAATTATGAAAAACTGTTTTTT. Amino acids: CASSTPGTNYEKLFF.

The rearrangement joins TRBV29-1 to TRBJ1-2, with 8 bases aligning to TRBD1. The germline V gene has CDR1 SQVTM and CDR2 ANQGSEA. V gave up 3 bases and J gave up 4 bases; unmatched junction bases: 4. CDR3 length equals 13 residues. The DNA for the CDR3 is TGCAGCGTTGAGGAGGACAGGGCCTATGGCTACACCTTC. It specifies CSVEEDRAYGYTF.

This clone was seen only a few times. The chain employs TRBV4-1 and TRBJ2-1; possible D gene TRBD2, 6 bases. The CDR3 has 15 residues. The V gene lost 0 bases and the J gene lost 16 bases, with 22 bases spanning the gap. Per the germline V gene, CDR1 is MGHRA and CDR2 is YSYEKL. The CDR3 loop is CASSQDYGMGSEGFF. DNA of the CDR3: TGCGCCAGCAGCCAAGATTACGGGATGGGATCGGAGGGTTTCTTC.

This chain links TRBV7-8 with TRBJ2-3, with 7 bases identical to TRBD1. Germline V gives CDR1 SGHVS, CDR2 FQNEAQ. The junction had 9 bases not matched to a gene; V was cut back by 0 bases and J by 3 bases. The CDR3 extends over 17 amino acids. The chain's CDR3 is CASSLAPYRGSTDTQYF. The CDR3 DNA follows: TGTGCCAGCAGCTTAGCGCCTTACAGGGGATCGACAGATACGCAGTATTTT.

The chain employs TRBV6-5 and TRBJ1-1; 7 nucleotides match TRBD1. V was pared by 6 bases and J by 4 bases, with 11 bases of the junction left unmatched. CDR1 and CDR2 from the germline V gene are MNHEY and SVGAGI. This CDR3 contains 15 residues. CDR3: CASRKSRQGGTEAFF. In DNA, the CDR3 is TGTGCCAGCAGAAAAAGCCGACAGGGAGGCACTGAAGCTTTCTTT.

The chain combines TRBV12-3 or TRBV12-4 with TRBJ1-1, with D unclear. The CDR3 runs to 12 residues. With 7 bases removed from V and 7 bases from J, the gap between germline ends came to 13 bases. The CDR3 DNA follows: TGTGCCAGCACCATGGGAACGCTTGAAGCTTTCTTT. This encodes CASTMGTLEAFF.

This rearrangement joins TRBV19 to TRBJ1-4, with D possibly being TRBD1 (5 bases). The CDR3 spans 16 residues. Trimming removed 7 bases from V and 8 bases from J, with 23 bases in between. Germline V gene lookup returns CDR1 LNHDA and CDR2 SQIVND (reference sequence). The CDR3 is CASTTEKSHKGEKLFF. In nucleotides, the CDR3 is TGTGCCAGTACTACGGAAAAGTCCCACAAGGGGGAAAAACTGTTTTTT.

Notes on this clone: Germline is not matched at one junction end, which may reflect a read error. The V gene is TRBV5-1, the J gene TRBJ1-3, with a tentative D call TRBD1 (5 bases). Germline V gene sequence: CDR1 SGHRS, CDR2 YFSETQ. CDR3 length: 13 amino acids. The CDR3 bases are TGCGCCAGCAGCGCGGACAACGGAAGCACCATATATTTT. Protein product: CASSADNGSTIYF.